The subject of this entry is one TCR beta chain. The sample is drawn from a study of blood T cells in healthy people across ages. Trimming removed 5 bases at V and 1 base at J, with 18 bases between. The CDR3 runs 16 residues. Germline V CDR1 and CDR2: SGHTS, YDEGEE. Through a sample-barcoded 5' primer and a J-beta primer mix, a second PCR was run for 7 to 11 cycles. CDR3-containing paired-end reads numbering at least 2.5 million came from each sample. TCRdb reanalysed the 5' RACE reads using MiXCR and keeps one entry per CDR3 protein. Of about 1 million distinct CDR3 sequences listed, 40% to 50% are singletons.

Sequences were obtained from blood. This receptor was taken from a woman aged 60-75 years in good health. The chain joins TRBV5-8 to TRBJ1-2, with D tentatively TRBD1 (6 bases). CDR3 nucleotides: TGTGCCAGCAGACAGGAACAGGGACCTGATAACTATGGCTACACCTTC. It encodes CASRQEQGPDNYGYTF.